One sample yielded the 3 T cell receptor beta chains listed below, sequenced in a study of OX40 agonist ivuxolimab in advanced cancers. Here immunoSEQ multiplex PCR was the method, and the copy in TCRdb shows in-frame clones only, minus some. This sample has about 84,000 clones, with 84% found just once. The sample was CD4+ or CD8+ T cells sorted from blood, taken in a trial of the OX40 agonist ivuxolimab. All receptors come from an adult with an advanced solid tumor such as melanoma, head and neck, liver or kidney cancer.

This chain joins TRBV7-8 and TRBJ2-7, with D maybe TRBD1 (6 bases). V lost 5 bases and J lost 0, with 11 bases in between. There are 14 residues in the CDR3. In germline, CDR1 is SGHVS, CDR2 FQNEAQ. DNA for the CDR3: TGTGCCAGCAGCCATGGACAGAACTCCTACGAGCAGTACGTC. It codes for CASSHGQNSYEQYV.

The chain is built from TRBV6-5 and TRBJ2-3; a possible D gene is TRBD2 (5 bases). The CDR3 is 16 residues long. V was pared by 4 bases and J by 0 bases, with 14 bases between. Germline CDR1 is MNHEY and CDR2 is SVGAGI. In DNA, the CDR3 is TGTGCCAGCAGTTCCGGACTTCACCCTAGCACAGATACGCAGTATTTT. Its translation is CASSSGLHPSTDTQYF.

This chain links TRBV4-3 with TRBJ2-6, with D hard to call. This CDR3 comprises 14 residues. Germline CDR1 and CDR2: LGHNA and YSLEER. V lost 4 bases to trimming and J lost 4 bases, with 8 bases between them. CDR3 amino acids: CASSLDVGANVLTF. In DNA form, the CDR3 reads TGCGCCAGCAGCCTCGACGTGGGGGCCAACGTCCTGACTTTC.